The 29 T cell receptor beta chains below were found in one sample sequenced in a study of control samples from healthy donors and cancer patients. Using immunoSEQ multiplex PCR, the repertoire was profiled, and TCRdb retains in-frame clones only, with some absent. The table includes about 130,000 clones, 80% to 95% detected once. The sequenced sample consisted of blood. The receptors originated from a man aged 40-49 years in good health.

The V and J genes are TRBV15 and TRBJ1-1; weak D call: TRBD1 (6 bases). The CDR3 extends over 17 amino acids. Germline CDR1 LNHNV, CDR2 YYDKDF (reference sequence). V was clipped by 1 base and J by 0 bases, with 15 bases between them. CDR3 nucleotide sequence: TGTGCCACCAGCAGAGGCCGCCGGACAGACATGAACACTGAAGCTTTCTTT. It is translated as CATSRGRRTDMNTEAFF.

The CDR3: CSATDAGALHF. The DNA for the CDR3 is TGCAGTGCGACGGACGCCGGGGCCCTCCACTTT. The rearrangement links TRBV20-1 to TRBJ1-6; D ambiguous. Per the germline V gene, CDR1 is DFQATT and CDR2 is SNEGSKA (reference sequence). This CDR3 is built from 11 residues. Trimming took 6 bases from V and 14 from J, leaving 14 bases between them.

This rearrangement joins TRBV6-2 or TRBV6-3 to TRBJ2-7; 10 bases align to TRBD2. CDR1 is MNHEY and CDR2 is SVGEGT in the germline V gene. Trimming removed 6 bases from V and 1 base from J; junction bases left unmatched: 15. The CDR3 runs 18 residues. CDR3 residues: CASSPLPPFSGGSYEQYF. For the CDR3, the DNA is TGTGCCAGCAGCCCTCTTCCCCCCTTTAGCGGGGGGTCCTACGAGCAGTACTTC.

The genes are TRBV5-4 and TRBJ2-6; no definite D call. The V end lost 0 bases, the J end lost 0 bases, and 10 bases lay between the germline ends. The CDR3 is made up of 17 amino acids. Germline lookup yields CDR1 SGHNT and CDR2 YYREEE (reference sequence). CDR3 bases: TGTGCCAGCAGCTTGGGGCCGATCAGCTCTGGGGCCAACGTCCTGACTTTC. As protein: CASSLGPISSGANVLTF.

The chain links TRBV7-9 to TRBJ2-1; 7 nucleotides line up with TRBD1. Germline values: CDR1 SEHNR, CDR2 FQNEAQ (reference sequence). J gave up 6 bases and V 5 bases, and 4 bases lay outside the gene matches. CDR3 length equals 13 residues. DNA of the CDR3: TGTGCCAGCAGCAGGGACAGTGCCAATGAGCAGTTCTTC. This sequence encodes CASSRDSANEQFF.

The rearrangement uses TRBV19 and TRBJ1-3, with 8 nucleotides matching TRBD1. After removal of 2 bases from V and 4 bases from J, the junction contained 4 bases not matched to a gene. The CDR3 totals 15 residues. CDR1 is LNHDA, CDR2 SQIVND, per germline (reference sequence). In nucleotides, the CDR3 is TGTGCCAGTAGTATACCGACAGGGGCCGGAAACACCATATATTTT. It encodes CASSIPTGAGNTIYF.

V gene TRBV5-1 combines with J gene TRBJ1-2, with TRBD1 identical over 7 bases. This CDR3 is 14 amino acids long. The germline CDR1 and CDR2 sequences are SGHRS and YFSETQ. V gave up 0 bases and J gave up 6 bases; unmatched junction bases: 5. CDR3 sequence: CASSLGDRAHGYTF. DNA of the CDR3: TGCGCCAGCAGCTTGGGCGACAGGGCCCATGGCTACACCTTC.

The V gene is TRBV28, the J gene TRBJ2-7; TRBD2 aligns across 16 bases. Germline CDR1 is MDHEN and CDR2 is SYDVKM. The V segment lost 3 bases and the J segment 12 bases; nucleotides outside the gene matches: 11. The CDR3 totals 16 residues. The chain's CDR3 is CASSLGLAGGVDARYF. DNA of the CDR3: TGTGCCAGCAGTTTGGGACTAGCGGGGGGGGTAGATGCACGGTACTTC.

V gene TRBV5-8 combines with J gene TRBJ2-1; D is ambiguous. This CDR3 has 15 residues. V was clipped by 2 bases and J by 3 bases, with 12 bases between them. The germline V gene encodes CDR1 SGHTS and CDR2 YDEGEE. The CDR3 DNA reads TGTGCCAGCAGCTTTAGCACCTACCTCTACAATGAGCAGTTCTTC. Encoded protein: CASSFSTYLYNEQFF. Filled out from reference TRBV5-8 and TRBJ2-1, the complete variable domain reads EAGVTQSPTHLIKTRGQQATLRCSPISGHTSVYWYQQALGLGLQFLLWYDEGEERNRGNFPPRFSGRQFPNYSSELNVNALELEDSALYLCASSFSTYLYNEQFFGPGTRLTVL.

The chain recombines TRBV29-1 with TRBJ1-1; possible D gene TRBD1, 5 bases. The CDR3 covers 15 residues. Germline CDR1 reads SQVTM; CDR2 reads ANQGSEA. V was shortened by 4 bases and J by 0 bases, with 15 bases between the two germline ends. CDR3: CSVAGGKGMNTEAFF. Here the CDR3 DNA reads TGCAGCGTTGCCGGGGGAAAGGGTATGAACACTGAAGCTTTCTTT.

The gene calls are TRBV4-2 and TRBJ1-5; TRBD1 might be the D (6 bases). The CDR3 spans 15 residues. The ends were cut back, 0 bases at V and 4 bases at J, with 10 bases in the middle. Germline CDR1 and CDR2: LGHNA and YNFKEQ. CDR3 residues: CASSQEGGTNQPQHF. Here the CDR3 DNA reads TGTGCCAGCAGCCAAGAAGGCGGGACAAATCAGCCCCAGCATTTT.

The chain is built from TRBV2 and TRBJ1-5; the D is unclear. Per germline, CDR1 SNHLY and CDR2 FYNNEI. Trimming pared 4 bases from V and 2 bases from J, leaving 12 bases between. The CDR3 sequence is 15 residues long. CDR3 in DNA: TGTGCCAGCAGTGTAGACCTAAGACGCAATCAGCCCCAGCATTTT. Protein: CASSVDLRRNQPQHF.

This clone has just one count. The chain uses TRBV4-2 and TRBJ2-5; 7 nucleotides agree with TRBD2. CDR3 length: 14 amino acids. Losses at the gene ends were 6 bases for V and 3 bases for J; bases not matched to a gene: 7. In germline, CDR1 is LGHNA, CDR2 YNFKEQ. The CDR3 is CASSKSAGKETQYF. DNA for the CDR3: TGTGCCAGCAGTAAATCAGCGGGGAAAGAGACCCAGTACTTC.

V gene TRBV3-1 (or the pseudogene TRBV3-2) combines with J gene TRBJ1-2; D ambiguous. Per the germline V gene, CDR1 is LGHDT and CDR2 is YNNKEL (reference sequence). V was shortened by 3 bases and J by 4 bases, with 12 bases between the two germline ends. The CDR3 sequence is 14 residues long. DNA for the CDR3: TGTGCCAGCAGCCAGAGAGGAGATCTCTATGGCTACACCTTC. Translating it yields CASSQRGDLYGYTF.

This chain joins TRBV6-1 and TRBJ2-7, with 7 bases that match TRBD1. Germline trimming cut 1 base from V and 2 bases from J; bases unmatched to any gene: 5. The CDR3 totals 15 residues. Germline V gene sequence: CDR1 MNHNS, CDR2 SASEGT. The CDR3 DNA follows: TGTGCCAGCAGTGAAGTCGGGACAGCTACCTACGAGCAGTACTTC. As protein: CASSEVGTATYEQYF.

The rearrangement joins TRBV6-5 to TRBJ1-1; 12 nucleotides align to TRBD1. The CDR3 covers 15 residues. In germline, CDR1 is MNHEY, CDR2 SVGAGI. V was clipped by 2 bases and J by 6 bases; unmatched bases: 4. In DNA form, the CDR3 reads TGTGCCAGCAGTTACGGGGACAGGGGGCTCGCTGAAGCTTTCTTT. As protein: CASSYGDRGLAEAFF.

The J gene is TRBJ2-3, the V gene TRBV30; D gene unclear. There are 14 residues in the CDR3. Per germline, CDR1 GTSNPN and CDR2 SVGIG (reference sequence). The V end lost 0 bases, the J end lost 6 bases, and 13 bases lay between the germline ends. The CDR3, as DNA: TGTGCCTGGAGTGTACTGTCCGTCGCGGATACGCAGTATTTT. It specifies CAWSVLSVADTQYF.

V is TRBV9 and J is TRBJ1-4; D unresolved. Per germline, CDR1 SGDLS and CDR2 YYNGEE. The CDR3 contains 14 residues. The V and J ends lost 4 bases and 11 bases respectively, with 18 bases between them. The CDR3 sequence is CASSYSNRDHKLFF. CDR3 nucleotide sequence: TGTGCCAGCAGCTACTCCAACCGGGATCATAAACTGTTTTTT.

This chain uses TRBV11-2 with TRBJ2-3, with TRBD2 as a possible D gene (6 bases). The V and J ends lost 6 bases and 3 bases respectively, with 13 bases between them. Germline CDR1 is SGHAT and CDR2 is FQNNGV. The CDR3 is made up of 14 amino acids. CDR3: CASSQEGTTDTQYF. CDR3 in DNA: TGTGCCAGCAGTCAGGAGGGCACTACAGATACGCAGTATTTT.

V usage is TRBV3-1 (or the pseudogene TRBV3-2) and J usage is TRBJ1-6; 7 nucleotides match TRBD1. The CDR3 has 15 residues. J lost 6 bases, V lost 5 bases, and 7 bases had no gene match. From germline, CDR1 is LGHDT and CDR2 YNNKEL (reference sequence). The CDR3, as DNA: TGTGCCAGCAGCTTTAACAGGGGTTCTAATTCACCCCTCCACTTT. Its protein product is CASSFNRGSNSPLHF.

The chain carries TRBV11-2 and TRBJ1-3; 9 bases map to TRBD1. CDR3 length: 16 residues. In germline, CDR1 is SGHAT, CDR2 FQNNGV. V shed 3 bases and J 2 bases; nucleotides not matched to a gene: 5. In DNA form, the CDR3 reads TGTGCCAGCAGCTTCGGACAGGGGTTTACTGGAAACACCATATATTTT. This encodes CASSFGQGFTGNTIYF.

This chain uses TRBV27 with TRBJ2-6; D possibly uses TRBD1 or TRBD2 (5 bases each). The V gene's germline CDR1 is MNHEY and CDR2 SMNVEV (reference sequence). Trimming cost V 3 bases and J 1 base, with 10 bases left between them. The CDR3 has 16 residues. The CDR3 loop reads CASSFARESGANVLTF. DNA of the CDR3: TGTGCCAGCAGTTTTGCCAGGGAGTCTGGGGCCAACGTCCTGACTTTC.

The chain is built from TRBV2 and TRBJ2-1, with 9 bases matching TRBD2. Germline-derived CDR1 and CDR2 are SNHLY and FYNNEI. The J segment lost 9 bases and the V segment lost 6 bases, leaving 9 bases of the junction unmatched. This CDR3 is 14 amino acids long. CDR3 amino acids: CASSKEGGGVEQFF. The CDR3, as DNA: TGTGCCAGCAGCAAGGAGGGCGGGGGGGTTGAGCAGTTCTTC.

The rearrangement links TRBV28 to TRBJ1-2; no definite D call. Per germline, CDR1 MDHEN and CDR2 SYDVKM. This CDR3 has 16 amino acids. Trimming cost V 2 bases and J 0 bases, with 13 bases left between them. CDR3 DNA: TGTGCCAGCAGTTTAAAGGCACCAGACCCTAACTATGGCTACACCTTC. This translates into CASSLKAPDPNYGYTF.

The chain couples TRBV6-1 to TRBJ1-5; TRBD1 might be the D (6 bases). V was pared by 3 bases and J by 5 bases, with 11 bases between. CDR3 length: 14 residues. Per germline, CDR1 MNHNS and CDR2 SASEGT. The CDR3 reads CASSDPGVDQPQHF. The DNA for the CDR3 is TGTGCCAGCAGTGACCCAGGGGTGGATCAGCCCCAGCATTTT.

Turning to this clone: Other DNA sequences in the sample encode the same CDR3. The V and J genes are TRBV9 and TRBJ1-3; no reliable D call. Trimming took off 0 bases at V and 3 bases at J, with 1 base between the two ends. Germline loops: CDR1 SGDLS, CDR2 YYNGEE. The CDR3 sequence is 12 residues long. The CDR3 nucleotides are TGTGCCAGCAGCGTAGGTGGAAACACCATATATTTT. Its protein is CASSVGGNTIYF.

The CDR3 DNA follows: TGTGCCTGGTCTATCGAGGCTGGAAACACCATATATTTT. This translates into CAWSIEAGNTIYF. The gene calls are TRBV30 and TRBJ1-3; D not resolved. Germline V CDR1 and CDR2: GTSNPN, SVGIG (reference sequence). This CDR3 comprises 13 residues. V gave up 5 bases and J gave up 2 bases, with 10 bases separating them. Based on the CDR3 plus reference TRBV30 and TRBJ1-3, the full variable domain is SQTIHQWPATLVQPVGSPLSLECTVEGTSNPNLYWYRQAAGRGLQLLFYSVGIGQISSEVPQNLSASRPQDRQFILSSKKLLLSDSGFYLCAWSIEAGNTIYFGEGSWLTVV.

The V call is TRBV5-1, the J call TRBJ1-1; 7 bases agree with TRBD1. The CDR3 runs 15 residues. Per the germline V gene, CDR1 is SGHRS and CDR2 is YFSETQ. The J segment lost 0 bases and the V segment lost 5 bases, leaving 7 bases of the junction unmatched. CDR3 region: CASRRQGEVNTEAFF. CDR3 in DNA: TGCGCCAGCAGACGGCAGGGGGAGGTGAACACTGAAGCTTTCTTT.

The chain links TRBV3-1 (or the pseudogene TRBV3-2) to TRBJ1-4, with TRBD1 identical over 9 bases. Germline V lookup: CDR1 LGHDT, CDR2 YNNKEL (reference sequence). The CDR3 is 14 residues long. Germline trimming cut 3 bases from V and 8 bases from J; bases unmatched to any gene: 4. In nucleotides, the CDR3 is TGTGCCAGCAGCCACCGGGACAGGGAGGAAAAACTGTTTTTT. This gives the protein CASSHRDREEKLFF.